A selection of T cell receptor beta chains follows, all from one sample in a study of spatial heterogeneity in lung cancer. TCRdb used MiXCR to reprocess the 5' RACE reads, holding one entry per CDR3 protein. The repertoire consists of some 7,000 distinct CDR3 sequences, with roughly a fifth occurring once and the leading ten covering around 19%. The source material was PBMCs, sampled at surgery. These TCRs come from a female donor with early-stage non-small cell lung cancer. Each CDR3 is given with its conserved first and last residue. The order of the fields is D gene, V gene, clone size, J gene, CDR3 DNA, CDR3 protein. A D gene is named only where the DNA matches it firmly. Some rows mark clone size as missing; the rest say once, few, many or name a class of expanded clone.

D: TRBD2; V: TRBV3-1; size: many; J: TRBJ2-7; DNA: TGTACCAGCAGCCAAGTAGCGGGAGTGTCAGAGCAGTACTTC; CDR3: CTSSQVAGVSEQYF
D: NA; V: TRBV4-2; size: few; J: TRBJ2-1; DNA: TGTGCCAGCAGCCAAGATCTCGGGGGCCACAATGAGCAGTTCTTC; CDR3: CASSQDLGGHNEQFF
D: NA; V: TRBV12-3/TRBV12-4; size: medium-sized; J: TRBJ2-2; DNA: TGTGCCAGCAGTTTATGGGGACCGACCGGGGAGCTGTTTTTT; CDR3: CASSLWGPTGELFF
D: NA; V: TRBV27; size: medium-sized; J: TRBJ2-1; DNA: TGTGCCAGCAGTTCCATTAGGGGGGCCTACAATGAGCAGTTCTTC; CDR3: CASSSIRGAYNEQFF
D: TRBD1; V: TRBV7-6; size: few; J: TRBJ1-1; DNA: TGTGCCAGCAGCTTAGGACAGGGCACTGAAGCTTTCTTT; CDR3: CASSLGQGTEAFF
D: NA; V: TRBV29-1; size: medium-sized; J: TRBJ2-3; DNA: TGCAGCGTTGACAGCAGGGGAGGGACAGATACGCAGTATTTT; CDR3: CSVDSRGGTDTQYF
D: NA; V: TRBV5-4; size: medium-sized; J: TRBJ2-1; DNA: TGTGCCAGCCATAGGACAGAGGTGATTAATGAGCAGTTCTTC; CDR3: CASHRTEVINEQFF
D: NA; V: TRBV2; size: many; J: TRBJ2-7; DNA: TGTGCCAGCAGCCCGATACCTCGTCACGAGCAGTACTTC; CDR3: CASSPIPRHEQYF
D: TRBD2; V: TRBV19; size: medium-sized; J: TRBJ2-3; DNA: TGTGCCAGCAGTACCCGGTTAATAGCGGGGGCCACAGATACGCAGTATTTT; CDR3: CASSTRLIAGATDTQYF
D: NA; V: TRBV5-6; size: few; J: TRBJ1-2; DNA: TGTGCCAGCATCGTTTTCAGGGAGGACTATGGCTACACCTTC; CDR3: CASIVFREDYGYTF
D: NA; V: TRBV5-1; size: many; J: TRBJ2-6; DNA: TGCGCCAGCAGCTTGCAGGAGAGCTCTGGGGCCAACGTCCTGACTTTC; CDR3: CASSLQESSGANVLTF
D: TRBD1; V: TRBV3-1; size: medium-sized; J: TRBJ1-1; DNA: TGTGCCAGCAGCCAAGAGACCGGGACAGGGAAAGGCACTGAAGCTTTCTTT; CDR3: CASSQETGTGKGTEAFF
D: TRBD1; V: TRBV12-3/TRBV12-4; size: many; J: TRBJ1-1; DNA: TGTGCCAGCAGACGGCGGACAGGGGAAACTGAAGCTTTCTTT; CDR3: CASRRRTGETEAFF
D: TRBD1; V: TRBV27; size: large; J: TRBJ2-7; DNA: TGTGCCAGCAGTCCCCGGACAGGGGGCACGGAGCAGTACTTC; CDR3: CASSPRTGGTEQYF
D: NA; V: TRBV7-3; size: medium-sized; J: TRBJ2-2; DNA: TGTGCCAGCAGCTTATATGGTCCTAACACCGGGGAGCTGTTTTTT; CDR3: CASSLYGPNTGELFF
D: TRBD1; V: TRBV7-9; size: medium-sized; J: TRBJ2-2; DNA: TGTGCCACTCCCCTGGCAGGGGGCCTCCTCGGGGAGCTGTTTTTT; CDR3: CATPLAGGLLGELFF
D: TRBD2; V: TRBV29-1; size: NA; J: TRBJ2-1; DNA: TGCAGCGTTTCCGGGACTAGCGGGAGCGATGAGCAGTTCTTC; CDR3: CSVSGTSGSDEQFF
D: NA; V: TRBV7-8; size: NA; J: TRBJ1-1; DNA: TGTGCCAGCACCGCCATGTTGAAGGCCACTGAAGCTTTCTTT; CDR3: CASTAMLKATEAFF
D: NA; V: TRBV5-1; size: medium-sized; J: TRBJ2-3; DNA: TGCGCCAGCAGCTTGTCTCCTGGGGCGGAAAGGACAGATACGCAGTATTTT; CDR3: CASSLSPGAERTDTQYF
D: TRBD1; V: TRBV11-2; size: NA; J: TRBJ2-3; DNA: TGTGCCAGCATAGGGGGCCGGACAAGGGGCGTAATTGATACGCAGTATTTT; CDR3: CASIGGRTRGVIDTQYF
D: NA; V: TRBV12-3/TRBV12-4; size: many; J: TRBJ1-2; DNA: TGTGCCAGCTCTCCCGAAGCCTATGGCTACACCTTC; CDR3: CASSPEAYGYTF
D: TRBD2; V: TRBV6-1; size: medium-sized; J: TRBJ2-1; DNA: TGTGCCAGCAGTGAAATTTGGATAGCGGGAAACAATGAGCAGTTCTTC; CDR3: CASSEIWIAGNNEQFF
D: TRBD1; V: TRBV5-1; size: few; J: TRBJ2-5; DNA: TGCGCCAGCAGCACCGGGACAGGGGGAGTGGAGACCCAGTACTTC; CDR3: CASSTGTGGVETQYF
D: NA; V: TRBV20-1; size: NA; J: TRBJ1-1; DNA: TGCAGTGCTAGAGCCGGTGAGGGGGAAAACACTGAAGCTTTCTTT; CDR3: CSARAGEGENTEAFF
D: TRBD1; V: TRBV6-1; size: many; J: TRBJ1-1; DNA: TGTGCCAGCAAGGGGGGGGGGACAGGCACCCTGAGCGAAGCTTTCTTT; CDR3: CASKGGGTGTLSEAFF
D: NA; V: TRBV4-1; size: NA; J: TRBJ2-1; DNA: TGCGCCAGCAGCTTCCTTCGGGGCTCCTACAATGAGCAGTTCTTC; CDR3: CASSFLRGSYNEQFF
D: NA; V: TRBV20-1; size: few; J: TRBJ2-1; DNA: TGCAGTGCTGAGCGGGACACCTCCTACAATGAGCAGTTCTTC; CDR3: CSAERDTSYNEQFF
D: NA; V: TRBV20-1; size: medium-sized; J: TRBJ2-5; DNA: TGCAGTGCCGCAGCAGGGATCGGGGAGACCCAGTACTTC; CDR3: CSAAAGIGETQYF
D: TRBD2; V: TRBV5-5; size: medium-sized; J: TRBJ2-1; DNA: TGTGCCAGCAGCTTGCGAGCGGGGGCGAACAATGAGCAGTTCTTC; CDR3: CASSLRAGANNEQFF
D: NA; V: TRBV12-3/TRBV12-4; size: few; J: TRBJ2-1; DNA: TGTGCCAGCAGTTTCGCGTGGTTTCAGTTCTTC; CDR3: CASSFAWFQFF
D: NA; V: TRBV14; size: NA; J: TRBJ2-5; DNA: TGTGCCAGCAGCCGGGGCGGCGAGACCCAGTACTTC; CDR3: CASSRGGETQYF
D: TRBD2; V: TRBV5-1; size: medium-sized; J: TRBJ2-1; DNA: TGCGCCAGCAGCTGGATACCGGGACTAGCGGGAGTTAGTTCCTACAATGAGCAGTTCTTC; CDR3: CASSWIPGLAGVSSYNEQFF
D: TRBD1; V: TRBV5-1; size: many; J: TRBJ2-6; DNA: TGCGCCAGCAGCGACAGGGATCGGGGGGCCAACGTCCTGACTTTC; CDR3: CASSDRDRGANVLTF
D: TRBD2; V: TRBV24-1; size: NA; J: TRBJ2-1; DNA: TGTGCCACCAGTACTAGCGGATCCTACAATGAGCAGTTCTTC; CDR3: CATSTSGSYNEQFF
D: NA; V: TRBV6-5; size: many; J: TRBJ2-1; DNA: TGTGCCAGCGGACGGTACAATGAGCAGTTCTTC; CDR3: CASGRYNEQFF
D: NA; V: TRBV6-1; size: many; J: TRBJ2-3; DNA: TGTGCCAGCAGTGAATTGGGGGCCACAGATACGCAGTATTTT; CDR3: CASSELGATDTQYF
D: NA; V: TRBV28; size: NA; J: TRBJ1-5; DNA: TGTGCCAGCAGTTGGTACCGGGAACAGGGAGTAATTCAGCCCCAGCATTTT; CDR3: CASSWYREQGVIQPQHF
D: NA; V: TRBV28; size: few; J: TRBJ1-5; DNA: TGTGCCGGCGCCCGTGACAGTAATCAGCCCCAGCATTTT; CDR3: CAGARDSNQPQHF
D: NA; V: TRBV20-1; size: medium-sized; J: TRBJ2-3; DNA: TGCAGTGCTAGAGACCCAGCGGCTAGCACAGATACGCAGTATTTT; CDR3: CSARDPAASTDTQYF
D: TRBD2; V: TRBV29-1; size: medium-sized; J: TRBJ2-1; DNA: TGCAGCGTTGCGACTAGCGATGAGCAGTTCTTC; CDR3: CSVATSDEQFF
D: NA; V: TRBV6-2/TRBV6-3; size: medium-sized; J: TRBJ2-5; DNA: TGTGCCAGCAGAGCCGACTTCCAAGAGACCCAGTACTTC; CDR3: CASRADFQETQYF
D: NA; V: TRBV3-1; size: many; J: TRBJ2-1; DNA: TGTGCCAGCAGCCAAGAGGACAATTACAATGAGCAGTTCTTC; CDR3: CASSQEDNYNEQFF
D: NA; V: TRBV19; size: many; J: TRBJ2-3; DNA: TGTGCCAGTAGTCGGCTCCTGGACAGATCCACAGATACGCAGTATTTT; CDR3: CASSRLLDRSTDTQYF
D: NA; V: TRBV30; size: NA; J: TRBJ2-7; DNA: TGTGCCTGGAGTGGGCGGACAGTCTACGAGCAGTACTTC; CDR3: CAWSGRTVYEQYF
D: NA; V: TRBV9; size: many; J: TRBJ2-2; DNA: TGTGCCAGCAGGTGGGGGGCGACCGGGGAGCTGTTTTTT; CDR3: CASRWGATGELFF
D: NA; V: TRBV7-6; size: few; J: TRBJ2-2; DNA: TGTGCCAGCAGCTTAAACTCCCCAACAGTTAACACCGGGGAGCTGTTTTTT; CDR3: CASSLNSPTVNTGELFF
D: TRBD1; V: TRBV6-6; size: few; J: TRBJ1-1; DNA: TGTGCCAGCAGTCCCGACAGGGGGCCGACTGAAGCTTTCTTT; CDR3: CASSPDRGPTEAFF
D: NA; V: TRBV3-1; size: few; J: TRBJ1-2; DNA: TGTGCCAGCAGCCAAGATTCGGGCTATGGAGGCTACACCTTC; CDR3: CASSQDSGYGGYTF
D: TRBD2; V: TRBV20-1; size: NA; J: TRBJ2-5; DNA: TGCAGTGCTAGAGATGTTCTAGCGGGGGCAGAGACCCAGTACTTC; CDR3: CSARDVLAGAETQYF
D: TRBD1; V: TRBV18; size: medium-sized; J: TRBJ1-2; DNA: TGTGCCAGCTCACCGGAGACACAGGGGGTGAATGGAGGCTACACCTTC; CDR3: CASSPETQGVNGGYTF
D: NA; V: TRBV7-2; size: medium-sized; J: TRBJ2-2; DNA: TGTGCCAGCACCTTCGGAGGCAGCGCCGGGGAGCTGTTTTTT; CDR3: CASTFGGSAGELFF
D: TRBD1; V: TRBV28; size: NA; J: TRBJ2-2; DNA: TGTGCCAGCAGAGTGACGGACAGGGCCGGCACCGGGGAGCTGTTTTTT; CDR3: CASRVTDRAGTGELFF
D: TRBD2; V: TRBV7-9; size: medium-sized; J: TRBJ2-3; DNA: TGTGCCAGCAGCGCAAGACGACTAGCGAATACAGATACGCAGTATTTT; CDR3: CASSARRLANTDTQYF
D: NA; V: TRBV7-6; size: many; J: TRBJ2-7; DNA: TGTGCCAGCAGCTTATGGGGCGCCGAGGACTACGAGCAGTACTTC; CDR3: CASSLWGAEDYEQYF
D: TRBD2; V: TRBV11-2; size: medium-sized; J: TRBJ2-5; DNA: TGTGCCAGCAGCCCCCTTAAGCGGGAGGCGCTGGGGACCCAGTACTTC; CDR3: CASSPLKREALGTQYF